This T cell receptor (beta chain) was identified in a study of siplizumab effects on memory and regulatory T cells. Study in general: The mixed lymphocyte reactions, run in pairs, contained siplizumab at roughly 0.92 ug/mL or no drug.

Coculture of mixed lymphocyte reaction cells was performed at 37°C for less than seven days. Whole-study findings and limits: No naive or memory phenotype could be assigned to roughly 75-95% of proliferating clones.

Assay: immunoSEQ multiplex PCR; the TCRdb copy retains only in-frame clones and omits some. In the table there are about 14,000 clones, approximately 49% of which are singletons. This clone has more than one count but fewer than ten. Its matching antigen is unknown. The CDR3 spans 11 residues. Germline CDR1 is GTSNPN and CDR2 is SVGIG (reference sequence). V was pared by 2 bases and J by 10 bases, with 9 bases between. This sequence joins TRBV30 and TRBJ2-1; D gene ambiguous. The sequence was obtained from a human donor in good health; the cells came from an allogeneic mixed lymphocyte reaction. Material for sequencing was CFSE-low (dividing) CD4+ T cells sorted from an allogeneic mixed lymphocyte reaction. The CDR3 is CAWSSTPEQFF. DNA for the CDR3: TGTGCCTGGAGTTCGACTCCCGAGCAGTTCTTC.